The 22 T cell receptor beta chains below all came from one sample that was sequenced in a study of shared clonotypes between healthy human individuals. Assay used: immunoSEQ multiplex PCR; TCRdb lists only in-frame clones, some missing. This repertoire shows fewer than 3 million clones, around 90% found once; its top ten account for 0.37%. The sequenced sample consisted of naive CD4+ T cells from PBMCs. Described subset: CD45RA+ positively selected. Every receptor here comes from a man between 18 and 29 years old in good health. Some clones in this sample may be carry-over from other donors' samples.

This rearrangement joins TRBV5-1 to TRBJ2-3; D remains unclear. The V end lost 0 bases, the J end lost 2 bases, and 7 bases lay between the germline ends. There are 14 residues in the CDR3. Germline V CDR1 and CDR2: SGHRS, YFSETQ. This CDR3 is CASSLAITTDTQYF. In nucleotides, the CDR3 is TGCGCCAGCAGCTTGGCCATTACCACAGATACGCAGTATTTT.

In regard to this clone: Within the sample, other DNA sequences also encode this same CDR3. V gene TRBV7-2 combines with J gene TRBJ2-7; D unresolved. The CDR3 spans 14 residues. Trimming took off 1 base at V and 0 bases at J, with 7 bases between the two ends. Germline V gene sequence: CDR1 SGHTA, CDR2 FQGNSA. CDR3 coding DNA: TGTGCCAGCAGCTTAGTCGGTTCCTCCTACGAGCAGTACTTC. It specifies CASSLVGSSYEQYF.

The V gene is TRBV11-1, the J gene TRBJ1-2; D gene ambiguous. There are 12 residues in the CDR3. Per germline, CDR1 SGHAT and CDR2 FQDESV (reference sequence). V dropped 5 bases and J dropped 5 bases, with 9 bases sitting between them. CDR3 DNA: TGTGCCAGCAGCCCAGGACGGTATGGCTACACCTTC. Translation gives CASSPGRYGYTF.

CDR3 in amino acids: CASSTNPGLAGGTLGQYF. CDR3 coding DNA: TGTGCCAGCAGCACCAATCCGGGACTAGCGGGAGGTACTCTTGGGCAGTACTTC. The rearrangement uses TRBV28 and TRBJ2-7; 15 nucleotides agree with TRBD2. Germline CDR1 MDHEN, CDR2 SYDVKM. V trimming: 6 bases; J trimming: 9 bases; junction bases outside the gene matches: 18. The CDR3 length is 18 residues. Complete variable domain (other parts from reference TRBV28 and TRBJ2-7): DVKVTQSSRYLVKRTGEKVFLECVQDMDHENMFWYRQDPGLGLRLIYFSYDVKMKEKGDIPEGYSVSREKKERFSLILESASTNQTSMYLCASSTNPGLAGGTLGQYFGPGTRLTVT.

The chain joins TRBV19 to TRBJ2-5, with a weak D call TRBD2 (5 bases). The CDR3 contains 11 residues. Germline V CDR1 and CDR2: LNHDA, SQIVND (reference sequence). V was pared by 5 bases and J by 9 bases, with 10 bases between. The CDR3 DNA reads TGTGCCAGTAGTGACTGGACTGCCCAGTACTTC. Its protein product is CASSDWTAQYF. Full variable domain (remainder filled in from reference TRBV19 and TRBJ2-5): DGGITQSPKYLFRKEGQNVTLSCEQNLNHDAMYWYRQDPGQGLRLIYYSQIVNDFQKGDIAEGYSVSREKKESFPLTVTSAQKNPTAFYLCASSDWTAQYFGPGTRLLVL.

This clone was seen once. This chain uses TRBV28 with TRBJ1-3, with D possibly matching TRBD1 (5 bases). This CDR3 comprises 15 residues. Germline-derived CDR1 and CDR2 are MDHEN and SYDVKM. V shed 6 bases and J shed 13 bases, with 25 bases lying between them. In nucleotides, the CDR3 is TGTGCCAGCAGCTCCTCCGGGACCCCGGCCGTAGATATATATTTT. The encoded protein is CASSSSGTPAVDIYF.

The genes are TRBV2 and TRBJ1-5; D might be TRBD1 (6 bases). V was pared by 1 base and J by 4 bases, with 14 bases between. The CDR3 totals 16 residues. Per the germline V gene, CDR1 is SNHLY and CDR2 is FYNNEI. The CDR3 nucleotides read TGTGCCAGCAGTGAAGACAGGACAGCGCTTAATCAGCCCCAGCATTTT. Its protein is CASSEDRTALNQPQHF.

V is TRBV28 and J is TRBJ2-7; 8 bases map to TRBD1. The CDR3 runs 19 residues. Germline trimming cut 6 bases from V and 0 bases from J; bases unmatched to any gene: 19. Looked up from germline, CDR1 is MDHEN and CDR2 is SYDVKM. CDR3 sequence reads: CASRTDQGARITSSYEQYF. As DNA, the CDR3 is TGTGCCAGCAGGACAGATCAGGGGGCCCGGATTACGAGCTCCTACGAGCAGTACTTC.

This rearrangement joins TRBV12-5 to TRBJ2-3; D perhaps matches TRBD2 (5 bases). Trimming took off 6 bases at V and 0 bases at J, with 10 bases between the two ends. CDR1 is LGHNT, CDR2 FRNRAP, per germline. The CDR3 is made up of 14 amino acids. CDR3 region: CASGRSGSTDTQYF. In DNA form, the CDR3 reads TGTGCTAGTGGACGGAGCGGCAGCACAGATACGCAGTATTTT.

The chain employs TRBV29-1 and TRBJ2-6; no firm D call. Trimming took 5 bases from V and 1 from J, leaving 6 bases between them. This CDR3 comprises 13 residues. The germline CDR1 and CDR2 sequences are SQVTM and ANQGSEA. The CDR3 DNA reads TGCAGCGTTAGTCGGTCTGGGGCCAACGTCCTGACTTTC. This translates into CSVSRSGANVLTF.

The gene calls are TRBV4-3 and TRBJ1-2; the D is unclear. CDR1 is LGHNA, CDR2 YSLEER, per germline. Trimming took off 1 base at V and 0 bases at J, with 12 bases between the two ends. The CDR3 loop spans 16 amino acids. The CDR3 sequence: CASSQAPALSNYGYTF. The CDR3 bases are TGCGCCAGCAGCCAAGCCCCAGCCCTATCTAACTATGGCTACACCTTC.

This clone has just one count. V usage is TRBV5-1 and J usage is TRBJ1-1, with 10 bases identical to TRBD1. V was clipped by 7 bases and J by 0 bases; unmatched bases: 9. The CDR3 sequence is 16 residues long. Germline V CDR1 and CDR2: SGHRS, YFSETQ. For the CDR3, the DNA is TGCGCCAGCTCAGAGAGGACAGGGGGAATGAACACTGAAGCTTTCTTT. This codes for CASSERTGGMNTEAFF.

CDR3 sequence (DNA): TGTGCCACCAGCTACGGGGACAGGGGATTGACAGATACGCAGTATTTT. This encodes CATSYGDRGLTDTQYF. V usage is TRBV15 and J usage is TRBJ2-3; 10 bases are shared with TRBD1. The CDR3 contains 16 residues. The germline V gene encodes CDR1 LNHNV and CDR2 YYDKDF (reference sequence). J lost 3 bases, V lost 5 bases, and 8 bases had no gene match.

The chain carries TRBV30 and TRBJ1-1, with a weak D call TRBD1 (6 bases). With 2 bases removed from V and 4 bases from J, the gap between germline ends came to 20 bases. The germline CDR1 and CDR2 sequences are GTSNPN and SVGIG (reference sequence). The CDR3 extends over 16 amino acids. This chain's CDR3 is CAWSRSLTGWSTEAFF. As DNA, the CDR3 is TGTGCCTGGAGTCGCTCACTAACAGGGTGGAGCACTGAAGCTTTCTTT.

DNA for the CDR3: TGTGCCAGCAGGGGAAACAGGGGAGAAAACGAAAAACTGTTTTTT. Amino acids: CASRGNRGENEKLFF. The rearrangement links TRBV28 to TRBJ1-4, with 7 bases fitting TRBD1. The CDR3 is 15 residues long. Germline-derived CDR1 and CDR2 are MDHEN and SYDVKM. Unmatched junction bases numbered 12, after V lost 6 bases and J lost 8 bases.

The rearrangement joins TRBV4-1 to TRBJ2-7; 8 bases align to TRBD1. V lost 4 bases to trimming and J lost 3 bases; unmatched junction nucleotides: 5. From germline, CDR1 is MGHRA and CDR2 YSYEKL. CDR3 length: 14 residues. The CDR3 is CASSRGQALYEQYF. CDR3 DNA sequence: TGCGCCAGCAGCCGGGGACAGGCCCTCTACGAGCAGTACTTC.

The rearrangement joins TRBV4-3 to TRBJ2-2, with 7 nucleotides matching TRBD1. This CDR3 has 17 amino acids. The germline V gene encodes CDR1 LGHNA and CDR2 YSLEER. V lost 0 bases, J lost 4 bases, and 8 bases stayed unmatched. Written as DNA, the CDR3 is TGCGCCAGCAGCCAAGATGTAGACAGGGCCCCCACCGGGGAGCTGTTTTTT. Its protein product is CASSQDVDRAPTGELFF.

The chain couples TRBV30 to TRBJ1-4; D is possibly TRBD1 (5 bases). V was clipped by 3 bases and J by 8 bases, with 22 bases between them. This CDR3 has 16 amino acids. Germline V gene lookup returns CDR1 GTSNPN and CDR2 SVGIG (reference sequence). CDR3 sequence (DNA): TGTGCCTGGAGAGGTCTTAGCGTGGGGCTGGGCGAAAAACTGTTTTTT. This encodes CAWRGLSVGLGEKLFF.

In this sample, this clone turned up once. V usage is TRBV15 and J usage is TRBJ2-1, with TRBD2 matching over 7 bases. CDR1 and CDR2 from the germline V gene are LNHNV and YYDKDF (reference sequence). Losses at the gene ends were 0 bases for V and 4 bases for J; bases not matched to a gene: 15. This CDR3 has 19 amino acids. In DNA, the CDR3 is TGTGCCACCAGCAGAGATCCCCCCAGCGGACTAGTCTCTTACAATGAGCAGTTCTTC. Amino acids: CATSRDPPSGLVSYNEQFF. Full variable domain (remainder filled in from reference TRBV15 and TRBJ2-1): DAMVIQNPRYQVTQFGKPVTLSCSQTLNHNVMYWYQQKSSQAPKLLFHYYDKDFNNEADTPDNFQSRRPNTSFCFLDIRSPGLGDTAMYLCATSRDPPSGLVSYNEQFFGPGTRLTVL.

This chain connects TRBV10-3 to TRBJ2-1; no definite D call. Germline V gene lookup returns CDR1 ENHRY and CDR2 SYGVKD. V lost 2 bases and J 6 bases, leaving 11 bases between the germline ends. This CDR3 spans 14 amino acids. CDR3 amino acids: CAISEIGPPNEQFF. As DNA, the CDR3 is TGTGCCATCAGTGAGATAGGACCTCCCAATGAGCAGTTCTTC.

The chain couples TRBV28 to TRBJ1-4; D gene ambiguous. Germline CDR1 MDHEN, CDR2 SYDVKM. V was clipped by 3 bases and J by 0 bases, with 14 bases between them. CDR3 length: 17 amino acids. The CDR3 DNA reads as TGTGCCAGCAGTTTCTCCTTCGCCAATCCAACTAATGAAAAACTGTTTTTT. Its translation is CASSFSFANPTNEKLFF.

The V gene is TRBV7-9, the J gene TRBJ1-1, with 9 nucleotides matching TRBD1. Germline V gene lookup returns CDR1 SEHNR and CDR2 FQNEAQ (reference sequence). The CDR3 is 18 residues long. V lost 1 base, J lost 1 base, and 10 bases stayed unmatched. CDR3 in amino acids: CASSLDHLRTGENTEAFF. In DNA form, the CDR3 reads TGTGCCAGCAGCTTAGATCATCTTAGGACAGGGGAGAACACTGAAGCTTTCTTT. Drawing the rest from reference TRBV7-9 and TRBJ1-1, the complete variable domain is DTGVSQNPRHKITKRGQNVTFRCDPISEHNRLYWYRQTLGQGPEFLTYFQNEAQLEKSRLLSDRFSAERPKGSFSTLEIQRTEQGDSAMYLCASSLDHLRTGENTEAFFGQGTRLTVV.